What follows are 7 T cell receptor beta chains derived from one specimen sequenced in a study of OX40 agonist ivuxolimab in advanced cancers. Profiling relied on immunoSEQ multiplex PCR, and the TCRdb table lists in-frame clones only, not all of them. The data contain over 20,000 clones, around 84% of them singletons. Sequences were derived from CD4+ or CD8+ T cells sorted from blood, sampled in a trial of the OX40 agonist ivuxolimab. Every receptor here comes from an adult with an advanced solid tumor such as melanoma, head and neck, liver or kidney cancer.

The chain combines TRBV5-1 with TRBJ1-5; TRBD1 matches at 9 bases. Germline lookup yields CDR1 SGHRS and CDR2 YFSETQ. V lost 3 bases to trimming and J lost 2 bases; unmatched junction nucleotides: 9. This CDR3 contains 17 residues. This CDR3 is CASSSDRGNGGNQPQHF. CDR3 DNA sequence: TGCGCCAGCAGCTCCGACAGGGGGAATGGGGGCAATCAGCCCCAGCATTTT.

This chain uses TRBV5-1 with TRBJ2-1; 7 nucleotides align to TRBD2. J was trimmed by 8 bases and V by 6 bases; bases with no gene match: 11. Germline assignment: CDR1 SGHRS and CDR2 YFSETQ. CDR3 length equals 14 residues. The DNA of the CDR3 is TGCGCCAGCACCTCTGGACTAGGGGTCGATGAGCAGTTCTTC. Translating it yields CASTSGLGVDEQFF.

This rearrangement joins TRBV21-1 to TRBJ1-2. TRBV21-1 is marked as a pseudogene. This CDR3 has 14 residues. The CDR3 coding sequence is TGTGCCAGCAGCAAAGGCTCTACTAACTATGGCTACACCTTC. Translation: CASSKGSTNYGYTF.

The chain uses TRBV2 and TRBJ2-3, with D possibly being TRBD2 (6 bases). V lost 6 bases and J 4 bases, leaving 14 bases between the germline ends. Per germline, CDR1 SNHLY and CDR2 FYNNEI. CDR3 length equals 14 residues. CDR3 bases: TGTGCCAGCAGATCAAACGGGAGCCCAGATACGCAGTATTTT. Its translation: CASRSNGSPDTQYF.

This rearrangement joins TRBV7-7 to TRBJ1-4; D unresolved. CDR3 size: 13 residues. Germline V CDR1 and CDR2: SSHAT, FNYEAQ (reference sequence). Trimming removed 3 bases at V and 5 bases at J, with 7 bases between. Here the CDR3 reads CASSLTGNEKLFF. For the CDR3, the DNA is TGTGCCAGCAGCTTGACGGGGAATGAAAAACTGTTTTTT.

The genes are TRBV27 and TRBJ2-7, with D perhaps matching TRBD1 (7 bases). The V gene's germline CDR1 is MNHEY and CDR2 SMNVEV (reference sequence). V gave up 6 bases and J gave up 2 bases, with 14 bases separating them. This CDR3 is 14 amino acids long. In nucleotides, the CDR3 is TGTGCCAGCAGGCCCAGGGGGGCGACCTACGAGCAGTACTTC. This sequence encodes CASRPRGATYEQYF.

The V and J genes are TRBV6-5 and TRBJ1-1, with TRBD1 matching over 8 bases. Germline CDR1 is MNHEY and CDR2 is SVGAGI. The J segment lost 5 bases and the V segment lost 7 bases, leaving 9 bases of the junction unmatched. This CDR3 comprises 14 residues. CDR3 protein: CASKSGQAGTEAFF. As DNA, the CDR3 is TGTGCCAGCAAATCGGGACAGGCGGGGACTGAAGCTTTCTTT.